The 16 T cell receptor beta chains presented below share a single source sample, sequenced in a study of blood T cell repertoires in COVID-19. Clones were read by immunoSEQ multiplex PCR, and TCRdb kept only the in-frame ones, dropping some. Of 75,000 or so clones in the sample, roughly 78% are singletons; the top ten hold less than 11%. Sequenced material: peripheral blood. All receptors come from a man in his sixties with acute or convalescent COVID-19.

The chain employs TRBV30 and TRBJ1-3, with TRBD1 matching 7 bases. CDR3 length equals 15 residues. Germline trimming cut 3 bases from V and 4 bases from J; bases unmatched to any gene: 9. CDR1 and CDR2 from the germline V gene are GTSNPN and SVGIG (reference sequence). The DNA of the CDR3 is TGTGCCTGGAGCCAAGACAGGGCTCCCGGAAACACCATATATTTT. Protein: CAWSQDRAPGNTIYF.

The chain combines TRBV4-1 with TRBJ1-1; 9 nucleotides match TRBD1. J lost 1 base, V lost 0 bases, and 6 bases had no gene match. Germline V gene data show CDR1 as MGHRA and CDR2 as YSYEKL. The CDR3 has 17 residues. CDR3 nucleotides: TGCGCCAGCAGCCAAGAGGGACAGGGCCGATCGAACACTGAAGCTTTCTTT. This sequence encodes CASSQEGQGRSNTEAFF.

This rearrangement joins TRBV7-9 to TRBJ2-5; 9 bases align to TRBD1. This CDR3 has 14 residues. With 10 bases clipped from V and 1 base from J, the junction kept 7 bases outside the gene matches. Germline assignment: CDR1 SEHNR and CDR2 FQNEAQ (reference sequence). This chain's CDR3 is CATRSGQGQETQYF. In DNA form, the CDR3 reads TGTGCCACCCGATCGGGACAGGGCCAAGAGACCCAGTACTTC.

The chain employs TRBV6-5 and TRBJ2-7, with 9 bases aligning to TRBD1. V shed 6 bases and J 6 bases; nucleotides not matched to a gene: 9. This CDR3 has 14 residues. Germline loops: CDR1 MNHEY, CDR2 SVGAGI. DNA for the CDR3: TGTGCCAGCAGCCCCATTAGGACAGGGGTCGAGCAGTACTTC. This encodes CASSPIRTGVEQYF.

The chain joins TRBV7-8 to TRBJ1-1; 10 bases align to TRBD1. The CDR3 spans 16 residues. Germline V gene sequence: CDR1 SGHVS, CDR2 FQNEAQ. Trimming cost V 1 base and J 4 bases; bases outside gene matches: 6. The CDR3 region has the DNA TGTGCCAGCAGCTTAGGCCGGGACAGGGGTTCCACTGAAGCTTTCTTT. It yields the protein CASSLGRDRGSTEAFF.

This chain uses TRBV6-1 with TRBJ2-1; possibly TRBD1 for D (5 bases). With 7 bases removed from V and 1 base from J, the gap between germline ends came to 11 bases. This CDR3 has 14 residues. Germline assignment: CDR1 MNHNS and CDR2 SASEGT. CDR3 region: CASTREGSYNEQFF. The CDR3 DNA follows: TGTGCCAGCACCAGGGAAGGATCCTACAATGAGCAGTTCTTC.

The chain recombines TRBV3-1 (or the pseudogene TRBV3-2) with TRBJ1-1, with 12 bases that match TRBD1. Trimming cost V 1 base and J 11 bases; bases outside gene matches: 2. The length of the CDR3 is 13 residues. CDR1 and CDR2 from the germline V gene are LGHDT and YNNKEL (reference sequence). The CDR3 sequence: CASSQGDRGPAFF. Here the CDR3 DNA reads TGTGCCAGCAGCCAAGGGGACAGGGGGCCGGCTTTCTTT.

The chain joins TRBV7-9 to TRBJ2-1; a possible D gene is TRBD2 (6 bases). The CDR3 extends over 15 amino acids. Trimming removed 3 bases at V and 0 bases at J, with 9 bases between. Germline V gene lookup returns CDR1 SEHNR and CDR2 FQNEAQ (reference sequence). The CDR3 bases are TGTGCCAGCAGCTTCGGGGGAAGCTCCTACAATGAGCAGTTCTTC. It yields the protein CASSFGGSSYNEQFF.

The chain joins TRBV18 to TRBJ2-5; TRBD2 matches 10 bases. Germline CDR1 KGHSH, CDR2 LQKENI. CDR3 length equals 16 residues. Trimming removed 2 bases from V and 5 bases from J; junction bases left unmatched: 8. The CDR3 spells CASSPRLAGGSETQYF. The CDR3 DNA sequence: TGTGCCAGCTCACCAAGGTTAGCGGGAGGTTCGGAGACCCAGTACTTC.

The V call is TRBV4-3, the J call TRBJ1-1, with D hard to call. Trimming stripped 0 bases from V and 2 bases from J, with 10 bases between. CDR1 and CDR2 from the germline V gene are LGHNA and YSLEER. The CDR3 has 15 residues. The CDR3 region is CASSQERGRNTEAFF. In DNA form, the CDR3 reads TGCGCCAGCAGCCAAGAGAGAGGAAGAAACACTGAAGCTTTCTTT.

The chain carries TRBV12-3 or TRBV12-4 and TRBJ1-1, with unresolved D. This CDR3 contains 13 residues. The V gene lost 7 bases and the J gene lost 1 base, with 10 bases spanning the gap. CDR3 nucleotide sequence: TGTGCCAGCACCCGGAGCTCGAACACTGAAGCTTTCTTT. Translating it yields CASTRSSNTEAFF.

This clone has a single count. The rearrangement uses TRBV5-4 and TRBJ1-2; 9 bases are a match to TRBD1. CDR1 and CDR2 from the germline V gene are SGHNT and YYREEE (reference sequence). The CDR3 has 14 amino acids. V shed 5 bases and J 7 bases; nucleotides not matched to a gene: 9. CDR3 nucleotide sequence: TGTGCCAGCAGTCCCCGGGACAGGGAGGTTGGCTACACCTTC. It translates to CASSPRDREVGYTF.

This sequence joins TRBV6-6 and TRBJ2-2; D is ambiguous. The CDR3 is made up of 15 amino acids. The V end was cut by 5 bases, the J end by 0 bases, with 10 bases between. CDR1 MNHNY and CDR2 SVGAGI come from the germline V gene (reference sequence). Written as DNA, the CDR3 is TGTGCCAGCAGTCGATCACAGACGAACACCGGGGAGCTGTTTTTT. The encoded protein is CASSRSQTNTGELFF.

The genes are TRBV6-5 and TRBJ2-5; D possibly matches TRBD1 or TRBD2 (5 bases each). V was clipped by 6 bases and J by 9 bases, with 11 bases between them. Germline V gene data show CDR1 as MNHEY and CDR2 as SVGAGI. The CDR3 contains 11 residues. CDR3 nucleotides: TGTGCCAGCAGCTACGGGGCGGCCCAGTACTTC. Translating it yields CASSYGAAQYF.

The chain employs TRBV5-1 and TRBJ1-6; no clear D. Trimming removed 5 bases from V and 7 bases from J, with 10 bases in between. This CDR3 comprises 13 residues. The V gene's germline CDR1 is SGHRS and CDR2 YFSETQ. The CDR3 region is CASSSLSNSPLHF. The CDR3 nucleotides read TGCGCCAGCAGTTCTTTGTCGAATTCACCCCTCCACTTT.

V usage is TRBV18 and J usage is TRBJ2-7; D not resolved. Looked up from germline, CDR1 is KGHSH and CDR2 is LQKENI. The CDR3 extends over 14 amino acids. V dropped 0 bases and J dropped 4 bases, with 10 bases sitting between them. The CDR3, as DNA: TGTGCCAGCTCACCACCGTCTTATAGTTACGAGCAGTACTTC. This encodes CASSPPSYSYEQYF.